The next 2 T cell receptor beta chains were all read from a single sample in a study of blood T cell repertoires in COVID-19. TCRdb's table, derived via immunoSEQ multiplex PCR, lists solely in-frame clones and lacks some. The sample lists approximately 200,000 clones; 85% to 90% were seen once. The sequenced sample was PBMCs or T cells enriched from blood (not recorded which). The receptor set was obtained from a man younger than 45 who had recovered from COVID-19.

V and J are TRBV7-9 and TRBJ2-7; maybe TRBD1 (5 bases). This CDR3 spans 16 amino acids. The germline gives CDR1 SEHNR, CDR2 FQNEAQ (reference sequence). V lost 1 base and J 2 bases, leaving 15 bases between the germline ends. As DNA, the CDR3 is TGTGCCAGCAGCTTAGTTAAACAGGCCGGACCCTACGAGCAGTACTTC. The encoded protein is CASSLVKQAGPYEQYF.

The rearrangement joins TRBV4-3 to TRBJ2-1, with 8 positions matching TRBD2. This CDR3 is built from 16 residues. Looked up from germline, CDR1 is LGHNA and CDR2 is YSLEER. V lost 0 bases and J lost 4; bases outside the gene matches: 5. CDR3 protein: CASSQDGRGEYNEQFF. CDR3 DNA: TGCGCCAGCAGCCAAGATGGGCGGGGGGAATACAATGAGCAGTTCTTC.